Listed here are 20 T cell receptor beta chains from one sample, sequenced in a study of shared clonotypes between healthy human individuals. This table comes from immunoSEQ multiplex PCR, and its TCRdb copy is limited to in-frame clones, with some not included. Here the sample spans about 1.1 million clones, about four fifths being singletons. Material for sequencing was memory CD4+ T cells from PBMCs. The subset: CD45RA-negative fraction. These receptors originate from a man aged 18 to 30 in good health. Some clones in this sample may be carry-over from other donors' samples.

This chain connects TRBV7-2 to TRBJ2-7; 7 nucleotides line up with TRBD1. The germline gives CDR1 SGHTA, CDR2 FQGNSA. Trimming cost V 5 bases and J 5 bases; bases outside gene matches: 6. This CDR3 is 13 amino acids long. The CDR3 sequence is CASSDRAEDEQYF. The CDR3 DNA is TGTGCCAGCAGCGACAGGGCTGAGGACGAGCAGTACTTC.

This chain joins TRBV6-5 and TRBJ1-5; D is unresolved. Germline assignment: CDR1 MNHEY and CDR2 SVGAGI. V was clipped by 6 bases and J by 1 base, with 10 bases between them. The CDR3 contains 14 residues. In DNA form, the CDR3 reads TGTGCCAGCAGCCCAAGACGGAGCAATCAGCCCCAGCATTTT. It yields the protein CASSPRRSNQPQHF.

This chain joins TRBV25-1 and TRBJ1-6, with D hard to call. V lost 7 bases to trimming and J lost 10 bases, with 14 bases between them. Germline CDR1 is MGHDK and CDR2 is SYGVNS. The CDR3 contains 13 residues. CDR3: CASTSEPDSPLHF. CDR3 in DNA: TGTGCCAGCACATCTGAACCTGACTCACCCCTCCACTTT.

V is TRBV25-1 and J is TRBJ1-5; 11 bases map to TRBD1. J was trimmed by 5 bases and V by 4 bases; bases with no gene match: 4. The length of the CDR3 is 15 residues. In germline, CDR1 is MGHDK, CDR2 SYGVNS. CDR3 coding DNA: TGTGCCAGCAGTGGAATGGGACAGGGGGATCAGCCCCAGCATTTT. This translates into CASSGMGQGDQPQHF.

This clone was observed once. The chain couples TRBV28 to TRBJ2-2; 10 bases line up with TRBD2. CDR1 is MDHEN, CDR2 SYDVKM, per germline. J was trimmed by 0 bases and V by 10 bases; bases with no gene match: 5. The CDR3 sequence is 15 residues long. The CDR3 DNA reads TGTGCCATCTCAGGACTAGCGGCGAACACCGGGGAGCTGTTTTTT. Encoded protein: CAISGLAANTGELFF.

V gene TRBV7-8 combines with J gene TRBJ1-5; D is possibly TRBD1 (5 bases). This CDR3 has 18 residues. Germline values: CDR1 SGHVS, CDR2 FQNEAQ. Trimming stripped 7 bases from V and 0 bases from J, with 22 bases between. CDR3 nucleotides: TGTGCCAGCACCCCCCGGGGGGTTGGGGAGCATAGCAATCAGCCCCAGCATTTT. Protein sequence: CASTPRGVGEHSNQPQHF.

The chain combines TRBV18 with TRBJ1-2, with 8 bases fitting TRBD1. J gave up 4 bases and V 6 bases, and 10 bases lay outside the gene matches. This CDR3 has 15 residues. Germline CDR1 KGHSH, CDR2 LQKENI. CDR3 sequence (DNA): TGTGCCAGCTCCCCAGGGGGCGCAGATTTCTATGGCTACACCTTC. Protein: CASSPGGADFYGYTF.

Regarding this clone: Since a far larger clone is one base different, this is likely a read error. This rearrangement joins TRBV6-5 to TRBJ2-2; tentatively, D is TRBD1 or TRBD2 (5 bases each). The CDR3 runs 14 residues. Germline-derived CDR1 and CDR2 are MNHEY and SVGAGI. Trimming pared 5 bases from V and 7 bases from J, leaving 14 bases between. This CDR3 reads CASSPPGTLGELFF. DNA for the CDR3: TGTGCCAGCAGTCCGCCCGGGACGCTCGGGGAGCTGTTTTTT.

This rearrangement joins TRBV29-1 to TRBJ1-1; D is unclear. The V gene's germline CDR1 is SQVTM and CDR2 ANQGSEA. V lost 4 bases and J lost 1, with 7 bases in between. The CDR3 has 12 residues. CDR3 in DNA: TGCAGCGTTGGTGACTGGAACACTGAAGCTTTCTTT. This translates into CSVGDWNTEAFF.

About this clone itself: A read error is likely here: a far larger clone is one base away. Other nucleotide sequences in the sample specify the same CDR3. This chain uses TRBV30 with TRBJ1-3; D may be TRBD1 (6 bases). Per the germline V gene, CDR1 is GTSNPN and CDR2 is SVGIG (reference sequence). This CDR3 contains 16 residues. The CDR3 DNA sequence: TGTGCCTGGAGTGTGGGGGCTACAGGCTCTGGAAACACCATATACTTT. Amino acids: CAWSVGATGSGNTIYF.

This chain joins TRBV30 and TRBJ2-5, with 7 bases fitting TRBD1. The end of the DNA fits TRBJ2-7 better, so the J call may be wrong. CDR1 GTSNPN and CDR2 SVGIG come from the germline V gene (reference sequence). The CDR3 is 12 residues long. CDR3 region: CAWSSRGNEQYF. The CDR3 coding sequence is TGTGCCTGGAGCTCCAGGGGGAACGAGCAGTACTTC.

The DNA of the CDR3 is TGTGCCAGCCAGCCATACGGGGATACGCAGTATTTT. It specifies CASQPYGDTQYF. The genes are TRBV18 and TRBJ2-3; D ambiguous. CDR3 length: 12 residues. V lost 8 bases, J lost 6 bases, and 12 bases lay in between. Germline V gene sequence: CDR1 KGHSH, CDR2 LQKENI. Full variable domain (missing parts from reference TRBV18 and TRBJ2-3): NAGVMQNPRHLVRRRGQEARLRCSPMKGHSHVYWYRQLPEEGLKFMVYLQKENIIDESGMPKERFSAEFPKEGPSILRIQQVVRGDSAAYFCASQPYGDTQYFGPGTRLTVL.

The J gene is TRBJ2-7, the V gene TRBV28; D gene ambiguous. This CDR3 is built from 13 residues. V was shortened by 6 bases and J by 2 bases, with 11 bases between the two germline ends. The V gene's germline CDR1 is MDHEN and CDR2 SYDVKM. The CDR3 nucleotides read TGTGCCAGCAGCCTTGACAAGACCTACGAGCAGTACTTC. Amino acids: CASSLDKTYEQYF.

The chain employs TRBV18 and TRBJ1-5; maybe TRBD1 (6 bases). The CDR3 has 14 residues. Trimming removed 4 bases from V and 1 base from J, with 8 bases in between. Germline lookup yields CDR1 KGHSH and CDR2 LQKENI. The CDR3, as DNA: TGTGCCAGCTCACTAGGGACAAGCAATCAGCCCCAGCATTTT. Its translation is CASSLGTSNQPQHF.

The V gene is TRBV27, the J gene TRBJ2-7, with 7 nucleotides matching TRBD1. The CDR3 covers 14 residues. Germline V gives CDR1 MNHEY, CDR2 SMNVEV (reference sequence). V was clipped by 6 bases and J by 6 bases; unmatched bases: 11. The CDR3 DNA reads TGTGCCAGCAGGCGAGACAGGGCAGCTTCCGAGCAGTACTTC. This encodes CASRRDRAASEQYF.

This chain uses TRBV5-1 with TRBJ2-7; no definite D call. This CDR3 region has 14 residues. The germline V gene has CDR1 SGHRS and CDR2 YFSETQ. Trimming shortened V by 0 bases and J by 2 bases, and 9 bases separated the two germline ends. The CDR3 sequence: CASSLGGPPYEQYF. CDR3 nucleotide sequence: TGCGCCAGCAGCTTGGGAGGCCCCCCCTACGAGCAGTACTTC.

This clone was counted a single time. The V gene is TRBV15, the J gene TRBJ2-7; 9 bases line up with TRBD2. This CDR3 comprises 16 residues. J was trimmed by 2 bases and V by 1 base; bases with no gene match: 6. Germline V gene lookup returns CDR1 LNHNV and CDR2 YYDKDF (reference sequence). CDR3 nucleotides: TGTGCCACCAGCAGAGGTGTCGGGACTAGCACCTACGAGCAGTACTTC. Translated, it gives CATSRGVGTSTYEQYF.

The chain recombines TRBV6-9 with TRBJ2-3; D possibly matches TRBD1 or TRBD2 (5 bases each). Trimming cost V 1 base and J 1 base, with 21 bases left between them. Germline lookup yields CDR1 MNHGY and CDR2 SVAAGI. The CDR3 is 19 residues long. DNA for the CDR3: TGTGCCAGCAGTTATTTAGTTATTGCGGCAGGGAGTCGCACAGATACGCAGTATTTT. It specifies CASSYLVIAAGSRTDTQYF.

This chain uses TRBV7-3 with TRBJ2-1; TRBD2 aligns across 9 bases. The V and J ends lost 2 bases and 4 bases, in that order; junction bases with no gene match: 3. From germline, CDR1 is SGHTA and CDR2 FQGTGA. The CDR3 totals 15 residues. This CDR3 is CASSLELAGYNEQFF. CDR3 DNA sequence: TGTGCCAGCAGCTTAGAACTAGCGGGTTACAATGAGCAGTTCTTC. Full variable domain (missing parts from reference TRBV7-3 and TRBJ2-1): GAGVSQTPSNKVTEKGKYVELRCDPISGHTALYWYRQSLGQGPEFLIYFQGTGAADDSGLPNDRFFAVRPEGSVSTLKIQRTERGDSAVYLCASSLELAGYNEQFFGPGTRLTVL.

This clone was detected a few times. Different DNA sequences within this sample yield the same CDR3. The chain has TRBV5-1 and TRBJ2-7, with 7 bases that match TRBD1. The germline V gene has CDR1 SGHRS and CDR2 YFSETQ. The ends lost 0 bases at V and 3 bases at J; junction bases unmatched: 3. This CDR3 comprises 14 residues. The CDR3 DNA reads TGCGCCAGCAGCTTGGGGACAGGAAACTACGAGCAGTACTTC. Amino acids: CASSLGTGNYEQYF.